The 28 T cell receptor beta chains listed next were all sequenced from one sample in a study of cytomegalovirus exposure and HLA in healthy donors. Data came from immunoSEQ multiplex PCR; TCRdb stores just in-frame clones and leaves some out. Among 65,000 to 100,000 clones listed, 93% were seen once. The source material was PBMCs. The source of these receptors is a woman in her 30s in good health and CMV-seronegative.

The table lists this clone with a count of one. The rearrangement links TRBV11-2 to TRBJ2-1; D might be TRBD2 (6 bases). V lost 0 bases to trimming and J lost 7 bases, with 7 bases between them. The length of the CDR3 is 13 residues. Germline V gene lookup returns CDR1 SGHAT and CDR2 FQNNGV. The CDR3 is CASSLDGRNEQFF. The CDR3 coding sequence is TGTGCCAGCAGCTTAGATGGGAGGAATGAGCAGTTCTTC.

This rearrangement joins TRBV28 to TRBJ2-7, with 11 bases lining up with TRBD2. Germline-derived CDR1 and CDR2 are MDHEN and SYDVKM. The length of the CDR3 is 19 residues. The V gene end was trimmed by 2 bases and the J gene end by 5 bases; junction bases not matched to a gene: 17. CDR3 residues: CASSLVRLAGTRRGNEQYF. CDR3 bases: TGTGCCAGCAGTTTAGTACGACTAGCGGGGACCCGAAGGGGCAACGAGCAGTACTTC.

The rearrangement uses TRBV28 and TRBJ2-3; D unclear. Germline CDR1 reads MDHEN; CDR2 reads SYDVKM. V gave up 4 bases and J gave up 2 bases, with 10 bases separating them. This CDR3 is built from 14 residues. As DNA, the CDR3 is TGTGCCAGCAGTTCCCTCTTATTCACAGATACGCAGTATTTT. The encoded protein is CASSSLLFTDTQYF.

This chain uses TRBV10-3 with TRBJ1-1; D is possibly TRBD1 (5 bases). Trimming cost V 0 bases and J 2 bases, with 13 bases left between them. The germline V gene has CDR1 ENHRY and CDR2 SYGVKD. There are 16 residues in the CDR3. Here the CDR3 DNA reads TGTGCCATCAGTGAGTCAGGAGGGACCGCTAACACTGAAGCTTTCTTT. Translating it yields CAISESGGTANTEAFF.

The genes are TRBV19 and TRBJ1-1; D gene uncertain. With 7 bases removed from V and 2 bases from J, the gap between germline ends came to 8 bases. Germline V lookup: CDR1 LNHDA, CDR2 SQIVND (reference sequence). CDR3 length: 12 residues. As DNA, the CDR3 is TGTGCCAGTAACCGCAGAAACACTGAAGCTTTCTTT. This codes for CASNRRNTEAFF.

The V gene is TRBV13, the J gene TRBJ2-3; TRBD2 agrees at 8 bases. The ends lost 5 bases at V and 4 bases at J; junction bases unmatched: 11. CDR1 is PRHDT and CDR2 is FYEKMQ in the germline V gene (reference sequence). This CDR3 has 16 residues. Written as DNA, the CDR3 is TGTGCCAGCAGCCGCGGGGGGTCTAGTGGCCCAGATACGCAGTATTTT. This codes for CASSRGGSSGPDTQYF.

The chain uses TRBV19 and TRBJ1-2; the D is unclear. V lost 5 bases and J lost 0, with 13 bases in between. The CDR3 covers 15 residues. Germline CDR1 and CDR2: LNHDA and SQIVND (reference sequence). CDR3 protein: CASSRQAITNYGYTF. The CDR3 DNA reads TGTGCCAGTAGTCGCCAAGCTATTACTAACTATGGCTACACCTTC.

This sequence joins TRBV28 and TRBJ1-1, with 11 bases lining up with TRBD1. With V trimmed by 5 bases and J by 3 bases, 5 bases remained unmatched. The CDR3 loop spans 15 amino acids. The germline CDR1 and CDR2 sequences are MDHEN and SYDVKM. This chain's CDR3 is CASSPRTGGHTEAFF. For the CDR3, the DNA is TGTGCCAGCAGTCCGAGGACAGGGGGCCACACTGAAGCTTTCTTT.

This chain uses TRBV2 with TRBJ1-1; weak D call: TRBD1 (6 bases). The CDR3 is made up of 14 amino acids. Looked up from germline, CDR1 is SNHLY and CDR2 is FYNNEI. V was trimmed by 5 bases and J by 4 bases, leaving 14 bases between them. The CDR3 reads CASSYGRGGTEAFF. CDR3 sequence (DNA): TGTGCCAGCAGTTACGGGAGGGGGGGCACTGAAGCTTTCTTT.

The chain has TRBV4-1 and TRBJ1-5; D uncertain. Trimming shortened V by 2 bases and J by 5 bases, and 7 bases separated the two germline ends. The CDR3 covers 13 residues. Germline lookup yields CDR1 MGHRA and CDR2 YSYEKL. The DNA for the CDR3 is TGCGCCAGCAGCCAATTAGTCTATCAGCCCCAGCATTTT. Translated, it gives CASSQLVYQPQHF.

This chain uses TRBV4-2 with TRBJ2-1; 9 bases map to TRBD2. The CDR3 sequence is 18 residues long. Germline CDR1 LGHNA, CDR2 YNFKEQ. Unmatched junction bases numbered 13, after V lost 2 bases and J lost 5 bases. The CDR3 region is CASSQSPLGIAGDNEQFF. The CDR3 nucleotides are TGTGCCAGCAGCCAATCCCCCCTGGGGATAGCGGGGGACAATGAGCAGTTCTTC.

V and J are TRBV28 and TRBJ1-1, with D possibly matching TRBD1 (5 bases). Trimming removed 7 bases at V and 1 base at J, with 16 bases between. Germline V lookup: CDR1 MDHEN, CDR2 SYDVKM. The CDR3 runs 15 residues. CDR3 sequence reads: CASITPRGANTEAFF. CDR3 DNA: TGTGCCAGCATCACCCCTCGCGGGGCGAACACTGAAGCTTTCTTT.

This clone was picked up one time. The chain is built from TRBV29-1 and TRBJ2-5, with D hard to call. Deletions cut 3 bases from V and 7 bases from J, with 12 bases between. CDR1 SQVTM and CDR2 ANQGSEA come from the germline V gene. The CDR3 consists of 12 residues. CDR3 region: CSVDSPTRTQYF. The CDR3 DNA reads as TGCAGCGTTGATTCGCCCACCAGGACCCAGTACTTC.

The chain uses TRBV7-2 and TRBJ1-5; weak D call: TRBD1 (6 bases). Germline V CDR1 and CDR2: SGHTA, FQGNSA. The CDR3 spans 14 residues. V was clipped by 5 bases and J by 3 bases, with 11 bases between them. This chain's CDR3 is CASSQGSNNQPQHF. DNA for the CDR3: TGTGCCAGCAGCCAGGGGAGCAACAATCAGCCCCAGCATTTT.

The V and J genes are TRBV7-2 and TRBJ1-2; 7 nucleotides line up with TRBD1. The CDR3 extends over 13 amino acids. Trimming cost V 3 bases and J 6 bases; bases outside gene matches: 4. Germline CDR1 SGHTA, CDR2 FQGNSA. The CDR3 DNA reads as TGTGCCAGCAGCTTTGACAGGGATAATGGCTACACCTTC. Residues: CASSFDRDNGYTF.

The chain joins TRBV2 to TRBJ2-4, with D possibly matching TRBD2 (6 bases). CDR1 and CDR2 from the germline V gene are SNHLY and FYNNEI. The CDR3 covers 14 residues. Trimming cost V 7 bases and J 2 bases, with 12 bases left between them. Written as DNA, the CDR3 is TGTGCCAGCACCGCGGGGCCTACCAAAAACATTCAGTACTTC. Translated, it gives CASTAGPTKNIQYF.

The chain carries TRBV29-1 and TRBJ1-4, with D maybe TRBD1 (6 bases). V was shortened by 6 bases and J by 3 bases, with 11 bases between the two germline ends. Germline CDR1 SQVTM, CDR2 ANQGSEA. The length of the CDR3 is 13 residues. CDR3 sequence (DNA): TGCAGCGTAAAGGACAGTTCTAATGAAAAACTGTTTTTT. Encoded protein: CSVKDSSNEKLFF.

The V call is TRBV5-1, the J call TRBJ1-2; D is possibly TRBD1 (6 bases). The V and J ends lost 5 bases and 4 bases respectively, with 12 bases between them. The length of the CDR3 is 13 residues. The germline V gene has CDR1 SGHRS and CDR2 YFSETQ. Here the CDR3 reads CASSPRQAYGYTF. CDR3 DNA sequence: TGCGCCAGCAGTCCCCGACAGGCCTATGGCTACACCTTC. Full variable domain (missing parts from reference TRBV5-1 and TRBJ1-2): KAGVTQTPRYLIKTRGQQVTLSCSPISGHRSVSWYQQTPGQGLQFLFEYFSETQRNKGNFPGRFSGRQFSNSRSEMNVSTLELGDSALYLCASSPRQAYGYTFGSGTRLTVV.

This CDR3 is CASSGRTHQKPYEQYF. The CDR3 DNA sequence: TGTGCCAGCAGTGGACGGACTCACCAAAAACCCTACGAGCAGTACTTC. The V gene is TRBV6-1, the J gene TRBJ2-7, with TRBD2 as a possible D gene (5 bases). V dropped 4 bases and J dropped 2 bases, with 18 bases sitting between them. CDR3 length: 16 amino acids. CDR1 MNHNS and CDR2 SASEGT come from the germline V gene.

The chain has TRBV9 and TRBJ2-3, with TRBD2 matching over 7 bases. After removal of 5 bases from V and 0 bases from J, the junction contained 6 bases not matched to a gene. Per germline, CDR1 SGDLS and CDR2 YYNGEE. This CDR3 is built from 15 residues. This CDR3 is CASRRAGISTDTQYF. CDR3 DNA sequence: TGTGCCAGCAGGCGAGCGGGAATTAGCACAGATACGCAGTATTTT.

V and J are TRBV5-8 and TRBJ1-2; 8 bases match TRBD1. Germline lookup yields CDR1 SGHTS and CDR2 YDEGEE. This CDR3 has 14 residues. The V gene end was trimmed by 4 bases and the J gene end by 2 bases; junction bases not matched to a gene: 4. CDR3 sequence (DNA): TGTGCCAGCAGCCCCAGGGGGCGAAACTATGGCTACACCTTC. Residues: CASSPRGRNYGYTF.

As DNA, the CDR3 is TGTGCCAGCAGCTTAGGTGCGGGTAATGAAAAACTGTTTTTT. As protein: CASSLGAGNEKLFF. The chain is built from TRBV7-9 and TRBJ1-4, with no clear D. Germline lookup yields CDR1 SEHNR and CDR2 FQNEAQ (reference sequence). V lost 1 base, J lost 4 bases, and 7 bases lay in between. CDR3 length equals 14 residues.

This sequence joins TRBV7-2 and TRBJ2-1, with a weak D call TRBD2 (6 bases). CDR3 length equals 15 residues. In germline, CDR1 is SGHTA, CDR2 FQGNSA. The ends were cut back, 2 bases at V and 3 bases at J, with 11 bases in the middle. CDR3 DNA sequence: TGTGCCAGCAGCTTAAAGCCGGGAGTCTACAATGAGCAGTTCTTC. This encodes CASSLKPGVYNEQFF.

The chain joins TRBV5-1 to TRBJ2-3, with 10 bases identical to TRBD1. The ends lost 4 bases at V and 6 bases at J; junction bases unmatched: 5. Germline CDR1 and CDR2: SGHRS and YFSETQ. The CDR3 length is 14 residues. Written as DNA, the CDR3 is TGCGCCAGCAGCAATGACAGGGGGCGGGATACGCAGTATTTT. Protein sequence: CASSNDRGRDTQYF.

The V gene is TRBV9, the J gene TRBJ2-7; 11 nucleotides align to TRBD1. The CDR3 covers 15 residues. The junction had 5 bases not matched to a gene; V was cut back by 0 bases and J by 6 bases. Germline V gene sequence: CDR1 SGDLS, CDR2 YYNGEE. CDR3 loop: CASSVGRTGGGEQYF. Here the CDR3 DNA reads TGTGCCAGCAGCGTAGGTCGGACAGGGGGCGGCGAGCAGTACTTC.

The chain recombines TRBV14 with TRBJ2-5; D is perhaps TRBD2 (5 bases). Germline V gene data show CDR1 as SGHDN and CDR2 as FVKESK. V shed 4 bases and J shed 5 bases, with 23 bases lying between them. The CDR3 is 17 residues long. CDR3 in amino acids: CASSLVSYAGRYETQYF. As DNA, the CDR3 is TGTGCCAGCAGCCTAGTATCTTACGCTGGGAGATACGAGACCCAGTACTTC.

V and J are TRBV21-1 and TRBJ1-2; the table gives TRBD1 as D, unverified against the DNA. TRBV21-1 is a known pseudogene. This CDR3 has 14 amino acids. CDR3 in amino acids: CASRGQGAGYGYTF. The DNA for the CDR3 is TGTGCCAGCAGAGGACAGGGGGCGGGCTATGGCTACACCTTC.

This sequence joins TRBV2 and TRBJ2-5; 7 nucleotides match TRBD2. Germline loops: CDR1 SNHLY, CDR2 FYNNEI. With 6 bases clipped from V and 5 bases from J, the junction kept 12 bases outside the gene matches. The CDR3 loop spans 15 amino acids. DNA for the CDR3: TGTGCCAGCAGCGGCCGACTAGCTACGGTGGAGACCCAGTACTTC. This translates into CASSGRLATVETQYF.